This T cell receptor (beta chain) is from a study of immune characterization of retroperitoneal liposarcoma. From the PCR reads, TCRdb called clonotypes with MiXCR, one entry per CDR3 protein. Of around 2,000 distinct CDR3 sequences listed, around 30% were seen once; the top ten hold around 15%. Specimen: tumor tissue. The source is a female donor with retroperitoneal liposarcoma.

DNA for the CDR3: TGTGCCATCAGCACAGGGAACACAGATACGCAGTATTTT. Amino acid sequence: CAISTGNTDTQYF. This chain connects TRBV10-3 to TRBJ2-3; D possibly corresponds to TRBD1 (6 bases). Germline values: CDR1 ENHRY, CDR2 SYGVKD. This CDR3 has 13 amino acids. V lost 6 bases and J 2 bases, leaving 9 bases between the germline ends.